This T cell receptor beta chain came from a study of OX40 agonist ivuxolimab in advanced cancers. Whole-study findings and limits: On average, CD8+ T cells had more expanded clones than CD4+. Low normalized clonal expansion also occurred in some nonresponding patients. Clones of CD4+ and CD8+ blood T cells grew by week 6 at doses of 0.1 to 3.0 mg/kg.

Only in-frame clones appear in the TCRdb table, and some are missing; sequencing was by immunoSEQ multiplex PCR. The sample yields around 82,000 clones, 85% to 90% seen once. From germline, CDR1 is SEHNR and CDR2 FQNEAQ (reference sequence). V shed 5 bases and J 3 bases; nucleotides not matched to a gene: 9. The CDR3 sequence is 17 residues long. Of note for this clone: Its target is unknown.

The sequenced sample was CD4+ or CD8+ T cells sorted from blood, obtained in a trial of the OX40 agonist ivuxolimab. This clonotype was obtained from an adult with an advanced solid tumor such as melanoma, head and neck, liver or kidney cancer. This chain connects TRBV7-9 to TRBJ2-1; 11 bases map to TRBD2. The CDR3 DNA is TGTGCCAGCAGCACCAGAACTAGCGGGAGCCTCTACAATGAGCAGTTCTTC. Its protein product is CASSTRTSGSLYNEQFF.